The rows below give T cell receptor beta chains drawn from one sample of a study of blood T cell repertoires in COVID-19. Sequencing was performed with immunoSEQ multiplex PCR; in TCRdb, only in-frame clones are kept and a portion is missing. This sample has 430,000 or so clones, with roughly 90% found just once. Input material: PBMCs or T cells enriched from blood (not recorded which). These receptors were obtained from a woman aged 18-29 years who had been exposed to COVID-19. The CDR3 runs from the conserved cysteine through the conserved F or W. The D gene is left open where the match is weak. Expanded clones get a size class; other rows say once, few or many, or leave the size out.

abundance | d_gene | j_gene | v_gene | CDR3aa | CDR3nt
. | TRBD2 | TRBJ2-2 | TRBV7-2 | CASSLVRTSGGELFF | TGTGCCAGCAGCTTAGTACGGACTAGCGGCGGGGAGCTGTTTTTT
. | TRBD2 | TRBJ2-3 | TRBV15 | CATSKGTSGDRVDTQYF | TGTGCCACCAGCAAAGGGACTAGCGGGGATCGTGTAGATACGCAGTATTTT
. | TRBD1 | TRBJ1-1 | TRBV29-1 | CSVEGGPGGGMDEAFF | TGCAGCGTTGAAGGTGGGCCAGGGGGCGGAATGGATGAAGCTTTCTTT
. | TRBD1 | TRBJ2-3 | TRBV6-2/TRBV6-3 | CASSSPLHRGVGDTQYF | TGTGCCAGCAGTTCACCGCTACACAGGGGGGTCGGAGATACGCAGTATTTT
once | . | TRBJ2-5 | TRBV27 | CASSPSGESWTQYF | TGTGCCAGCAGTCCGAGCGGCGAAAGTTGGACCCAGTACTTC
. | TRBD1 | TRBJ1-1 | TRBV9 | CASSVQGAEAFF | TGTGCCAGCAGCGTTCAGGGGGCCGAAGCTTTCTTT
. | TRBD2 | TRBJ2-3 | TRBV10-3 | CAISESGTRISDTQYF | TGTGCCATCAGTGAGTCAGGGACTAGGATCTCAGATACGCAGTATTTT
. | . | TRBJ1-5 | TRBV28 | CASSESGIQPQHF | TGTGCCAGCAGCGAATCGGGTATTCAGCCCCAGCATTTT
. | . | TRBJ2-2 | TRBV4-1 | CASSQVDLLVNTGELFF | TGCGCCAGCAGCCAAGTAGATCTGCTAGTGAACACCGGGGAGCTGTTTTTT
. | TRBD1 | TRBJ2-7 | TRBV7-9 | CASSKDPGQGRNEQYF | TGTGCCAGCAGCAAGGATCCGGGACAGGGTCGTAACGAGCAGTACTTC
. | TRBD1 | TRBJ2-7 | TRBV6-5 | CASGGRDSSYEQYF | TGTGCCAGCGGGGGACGGGACAGCTCCTACGAGCAGTACTTC
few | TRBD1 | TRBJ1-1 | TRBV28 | CASRELGQGMGTEAFF | TGTGCCAGCAGGGAATTGGGACAGGGTATGGGCACTGAAGCTTTCTTT
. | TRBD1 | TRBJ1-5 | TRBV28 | CASSYDRADQPQHF | TGTGCCAGCAGTTATGACAGGGCGGATCAGCCCCAGCATTTT
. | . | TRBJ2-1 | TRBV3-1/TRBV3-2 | CASSQVGVNEQFF | TGTGCCAGCAGCCAAGTCGGGGTCAATGAGCAGTTCTTC
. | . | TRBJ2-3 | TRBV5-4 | CASSLPGDLKDTQYF | TGTGCCAGCAGCTTGCCGGGGGACCTGAAGGATACGCAGTATTTT